Each of the 26 T cell receptor beta chains below was sequenced from the same sample in a study of CD8 T cells in ankylosing spondylitis. TCRdb recomputed calls from the 5' RACE reads with MiXCR, one row per CDR3 protein. The sample includes roughly 97,000 distinct CDR3 sequences, about 8.3% of them seen just once. Sample: blood, either unsorted or a sorted T cell fraction (not recorded which). These TCRs come from a male donor with ankylosing spondylitis or in good health (not recorded which).

This clonotype was observed many times. The J gene is TRBJ2-3, the V gene TRBV12-3 or TRBV12-4; D could derive from TRBD1 or TRBD2 (5 bases each). V was pared by 5 bases and J by 10 bases, with 13 bases between. The CDR3 runs 12 residues. The chain's CDR3 is CASSLPGPPQYF. CDR3 bases: TGTGCCAGCAGTCTACCGGGACCCCCGCAGTATTTT.

This clonotype was seen a few times. The chain is built from TRBV9 and TRBJ2-2; D uncertain. CDR1 SGDLS and CDR2 YYNGEE come from the germline V gene. V was trimmed by 0 bases and J by 8 bases, leaving 8 bases between them. The CDR3 runs to 13 residues. CDR3 in amino acids: CASSVGASGELFF. The CDR3 DNA sequence: TGTGCCAGCAGCGTAGGGGCGTCGGGGGAGCTGTTTTTT.

This clonotype has at least ten counts. The rearrangement joins TRBV12-3 or TRBV12-4 to TRBJ2-2; 11 nucleotides line up with TRBD1. This CDR3 spans 17 amino acids. After removal of 5 bases from V and 3 bases from J, the junction contained 8 bases not matched to a gene. The CDR3: CASSPGQGVWDTGELFF. The CDR3 nucleotides read TGTGCCAGCAGTCCGGGACAGGGGGTTTGGGACACCGGGGAGCTGTTTTTT.

In its sample, this clonotype was seen many times. The chain employs TRBV7-6 and TRBJ2-5, with 9 bases lining up with TRBD1. The CDR3 length is 18 residues. J gave up 1 base and V 1 base, and 10 bases lay outside the gene matches. Germline-derived CDR1 and CDR2 are SGHVS and FNYEAQ. CDR3 in amino acids: CASSLGRAGTGFQETQYF. Written as DNA, the CDR3 is TGTGCCAGCAGCTTAGGTCGCGCCGGGACAGGGTTCCAAGAGACCCAGTACTTC.

This clonotype came up many times. The chain has TRBV4-2 and TRBJ1-1, with a tentative D call TRBD1 (5 bases). Germline CDR1 reads LGHNA; CDR2 reads YNFKEQ. The V end was cut by 2 bases, the J end by 3 bases, with 22 bases between. CDR3 size: 18 residues. The CDR3 region has the DNA TGTGCCAGCAGCCAATACAACGTAGATGTTCAGGGAGACACTGAAGCTTTCTTT. This codes for CASSQYNVDVQGDTEAFF.

This clonotype occurred many times. This chain joins TRBV20-1 and TRBJ2-1; the match to TRBD2 covers 7 bases. Germline values: CDR1 DFQATT, CDR2 SNEGSKA (reference sequence). V dropped 3 bases and J dropped 9; count of bases not matched to a gene: 11. This CDR3 comprises 14 residues. CDR3 in amino acids: CSASRGLEFPEQFF. The CDR3 DNA reads as TGCAGTGCTAGCAGAGGACTAGAATTCCCTGAGCAGTTCTTC.

In its sample, this clonotype was seen many times. The rearrangement uses TRBV10-3 and TRBJ2-5; D is perhaps TRBD1 or TRBD2 (5 bases each). From germline, CDR1 is ENHRY and CDR2 SYGVKD. This CDR3 spans 17 amino acids. Between the trimmed V and J ends, which lost 6 bases and 4 bases, there was a span of 24 bases. The CDR3 here is CAIRGLGHGGVGETQYF. The CDR3 coding sequence is TGTGCCATCAGGGGGTTGGGCCATGGGGGAGTAGGAGAGACCCAGTACTTC.

This clonotype was counted many times. This chain links TRBV14 with TRBJ2-1; TRBD2 agrees at 8 bases. CDR3 size: 16 residues. The J segment lost 6 bases and the V segment lost 0 bases, leaving 7 bases of the junction unmatched. The germline V gene encodes CDR1 SGHDN and CDR2 FVKESK. The CDR3 here is CASSQDRIAGFNEQFF. In nucleotides, the CDR3 is TGTGCCAGCAGCCAAGACAGGATAGCGGGGTTCAATGAGCAGTTCTTC.

This clonotype occurred many times. The V call is TRBV5-5, the J call TRBJ1-3; weak D call: TRBD1 (5 bases). Germline values: CDR1 SGHKS, CDR2 YYEKEE (reference sequence). The CDR3 is 16 amino acids. The V end was cut by 1 base, the J end by 1 base, with 12 bases between. CDR3 residues: CASSLSGSVSGNTIYF. In DNA, the CDR3 is TGTGCCAGCAGCTTGTCAGGGTCTGTTTCTGGAAACACCATATATTTT.

For this clonotype: A read error may explain this, as a much larger clone is one base away. Here the CDR3 DNA reads TGTGCCAGCAGCTTTCATGAGCAGTTCTTC. It yields the protein CASSFHEQFF. The chain links TRBV7-9 to TRBJ2-1; D gene ambiguous. The CDR3 has 10 amino acids. Trimming removed 3 bases from V and 8 bases from J, with 2 bases in between. Looked up from germline, CDR1 is SEHNR and CDR2 is FQNEAQ (reference sequence).

This clonotype was detected many times. The chain uses TRBV5-1 and TRBJ1-5, with TRBD1 identical over 7 bases. The V and J ends lost 0 bases and 7 bases, in that order; junction bases with no gene match: 4. The germline V gene encodes CDR1 SGHRS and CDR2 YFSETQ. This CDR3 is built from 14 residues. The DNA of the CDR3 is TGCGCCAGCAGCTTGGGGCAGGGGGGACAGCCCCAGCATTTT. Residues: CASSLGQGGQPQHF. Using reference TRBV5-1 and TRBJ1-5 for the parts outside the CDR3, the full variable domain is KAGVTQTPRYLIKTRGQQVTLSCSPISGHRSVSWYQQTPGQGLQFLFEYFSETQRNKGNFPGRFSGRQFSNSRSEMNVSTLELGDSALYLCASSLGQGGQPQHFGDGTRLSIL.

This clonotype was counted many times. The chain carries TRBV20-1 and TRBJ1-1; 8 positions match TRBD1. CDR1 is DFQATT and CDR2 is SNEGSKA in the germline V gene (reference sequence). V lost 5 bases to trimming and J lost 6 bases; unmatched junction nucleotides: 5. This CDR3 is built from 12 residues. CDR3 in amino acids: CSASDRDAEAFF. The CDR3 nucleotides read TGCAGTGCTTCGGACAGGGACGCTGAAGCTTTCTTT.

The chain employs TRBV10-3 and TRBJ1-1; possible D gene TRBD1, 5 bases. Trimming pared 3 bases from V and 10 bases from J, leaving 15 bases between. The CDR3 consists of 13 residues. The V gene's germline CDR1 is ENHRY and CDR2 SYGVKD. The CDR3 sequence: CAISDHYGGAAFF. The DNA for the CDR3 is TGTGCCATCAGTGACCATTATGGCGGGGCAGCTTTCTTT.

This clonotype was counted at least ten times. The chain carries TRBV5-1 and TRBJ2-2; 11 bases match TRBD2. This CDR3 region has 17 residues. Trimming removed 1 base from V and 3 bases from J; junction bases left unmatched: 5. Germline assignment: CDR1 SGHRS and CDR2 YFSETQ. The CDR3 coding sequence is TGCGCCAGCAGCTTGAACCAGGGACTAGCGGACACCGGGGAGCTGTTTTTT. Translated: CASSLNQGLADTGELFF.

The sample holds many counts of this clonotype. The CDR3 is CASRNRFSPFNEQFF. For the CDR3, the DNA is TGTGCCAGCAGGAATAGGTTTTCCCCCTTCAATGAGCAGTTCTTC. V and J are TRBV11-2 and TRBJ2-1, with D hard to call. CDR1 is SGHAT and CDR2 is FQNNGV in the germline V gene. The CDR3 runs to 15 residues. Trimming shortened V by 6 bases and J by 6 bases, and 18 bases separated the two germline ends.

This clonotype was counted many times. This chain uses TRBV20-1 with TRBJ2-1; D call uncertain. CDR1 DFQATT and CDR2 SNEGSKA come from the germline V gene (reference sequence). Trimming removed 0 bases at V and 6 bases at J, with 9 bases between. This CDR3 is built from 13 residues. The CDR3 DNA follows: TGCAGTGCTAGAGACCTGGGTACCAATGAGCAGTTCTTC. This codes for CSARDLGTNEQFF.

About this clonotype itself: A much larger clone differs from this one at a single base, so this may be a read error. The chain recombines TRBV7-2 with TRBJ2-3, with 8 bases identical to TRBD1. CDR3 length: 16 amino acids. Germline V CDR1 and CDR2: SGHTA, FQGNSA. Losses at the gene ends were 5 bases for V and 2 bases for J; bases not matched to a gene: 9. CDR3 in DNA: TGTGCCAGCAGCACCGACAGGGGATTCCCCACAGATACGCAGTATTTT. It encodes CASSTDRGFPTDTQYF. Full variable domain (rest looked up from reference TRBV7-2 and TRBJ2-3): GAGVSQSPSNKVTEKGKDVELRCDPISGHTALYWYRQSLGQGLEFLIYFQGNSAPDKSGLPSDRFSAERTGGSVSTLTIQRTQQEDSAVYLCASSTDRGFPTDTQYFGPGTRLTVL.

This clonotype appeared many times. The J gene is TRBJ2-4, the V gene TRBV5-1; maybe TRBD1 (6 bases). In germline, CDR1 is SGHRS, CDR2 YFSETQ. Trimming shortened V by 6 bases and J by 0 bases, and 13 bases separated the two germline ends. The CDR3 covers 15 residues. This CDR3 reads CASTQGSEAKNIQYF. DNA of the CDR3: TGCGCCAGCACCCAGGGGAGCGAAGCCAAAAACATTCAGTACTTC. The full variable domain, its missing parts supplied by reference TRBV5-1 and TRBJ2-4, is KAGVTQTPRYLIKTRGQQVTLSCSPISGHRSVSWYQQTPGQGLQFLFEYFSETQRNKGNFPGRFSGRQFSNSRSEMNVSTLELGDSALYLCASTQGSEAKNIQYFGAGTRLSVL.

This clonotype was counted at least ten times. V and J are TRBV10-3 and TRBJ2-5, with D perhaps TRBD2 (6 bases). CDR3 length equals 12 residues. Trimming left V 5 bases short and J 5 bases short, with 9 bases between. Germline-derived CDR1 and CDR2 are ENHRY and SYGVKD. The CDR3 spells CAISSGGETQYF. As DNA, the CDR3 is TGTGCCATCAGTTCCGGAGGGGAGACCCAGTACTTC.

This clonotype was counted ten times or more. CDR3 in DNA: TGTGCAGGGGACAGGGGGCATGGCTACACCTTC. It is translated as CAGDRGHGYTF. The chain is built from TRBV27 and TRBJ1-2, with 12 bases fitting TRBD1. The CDR3 runs 11 residues. Germline values: CDR1 MNHEY, CDR2 SMNVEV (reference sequence).

This clonotype was counted at least ten times. This chain joins TRBV2 and TRBJ2-7; no reliable D call. CDR3 length: 12 residues. V was clipped by 4 bases and J by 5 bases, with 9 bases between them. CDR1 is SNHLY, CDR2 FYNNEI, per germline. The CDR3 nucleotides are TGTGCCAGCAGTGTCGAAGGTGACGAGCAGTACTTC. Encoded protein: CASSVEGDEQYF.

Turning to this clonotype: The CDR3 end shows no conserved phenylalanine or tryptophan, and so a read error is likely. V gene TRBV5-1 combines with J gene TRBJ1-2; D call uncertain. Deletions cut 0 bases from V and 8 bases from J, with 17 bases between. This CDR3 is built from 15 residues. Germline V gene data show CDR1 as SGHRS and CDR2 as YFSETQ. CDR3 in DNA: TGCGCCAGCAGCTTGGGTCACGGTGTCATGGCCGGCTACACCATC. Amino acids: CASSLGHGVMAGYTI.

This clonotype was observed at least ten times. The chain links TRBV6-5 to TRBJ2-2; 7 bases align to TRBD1. The CDR3 totals 16 residues. Trimming cost V 2 bases and J 3 bases; bases outside gene matches: 6. Germline-derived CDR1 and CDR2 are MNHEY and SVGAGI. The CDR3 DNA follows: TGTGCCAGCAGTTACGAGGGGGCGAGGTACACCGGGGAGCTGTTTTTT. Translation: CASSYEGARYTGELFF.

This clonotype is labeled medium-sized. This chain joins TRBV20-1 and TRBJ1-1, with D unresolved. The CDR3 is made up of 12 amino acids. Germline lookup yields CDR1 DFQATT and CDR2 SNEGSKA (reference sequence). V was trimmed by 6 bases and J by 3 bases, leaving 11 bases between them. CDR3 sequence reads: CSAINAYTEAFF. In nucleotides, the CDR3 is TGCAGTGCCATCAACGCCTACACTGAAGCTTTCTTT.

The chain uses TRBV4-3 and TRBJ1-1; TRBD1 matches at 8 bases. With 0 bases clipped from V and 5 bases from J, the junction kept 20 bases outside the gene matches. Germline V gene data show CDR1 as LGHNA and CDR2 as YSLEER. The CDR3 contains 20 residues. The CDR3: CASSQESSVGRAGGATEAFF. In DNA form, the CDR3 reads TGCGCCAGCAGCCAAGAGAGTTCGGTCGGACGAGCAGGGGGCGCGACTGAAGCTTTCTTT.

This clonotype occurred many times. J is TRBJ2-5 and V is TRBV4-1; TRBD2 is a possible D gene (5 bases). Trimming took off 0 bases at V and 2 bases at J, with 13 bases between the two ends. The CDR3 is 16 amino acids. Germline V gives CDR1 MGHRA, CDR2 YSYEKL. CDR3: CASSQDPGVKQETQYF. In nucleotides, the CDR3 is TGCGCCAGCAGCCAAGACCCCGGGGTCAAGCAAGAGACCCAGTACTTC.